This TCR beta chain comes out of a study of blood T cell repertoires in COVID-19. The wider study: Samples of COVID-19 (acute and convalescent) were obtained from the United States, Italy and Spain.

The sample holds a few counts of this clone. Authors' methods: Reference gene primers were amplified, and this amplification served to estimate nucleated cell counts. Repertoires were generated with immunoSEQ multiplex PCR, while TCRdb's copy carries only in-frame clones and drops some. Clone size and the V and J calls come from that table; the DNA yielded D and trimming. The sample consists of approximately 98,000 clones, about 81% of them appearing once. Sequenced sample: peripheral blood. The receptor's source is a man at least 80 years old with acute or convalescent COVID-19.

DNA of the CDR3: TGTGCCACCGGACCCGGGGAGTTGAACACCGGGGAGCTGTTTTTT. It is translated as CATGPGELNTGELFF. The chain joins TRBV24-1 to TRBJ2-2; D might be TRBD2 (5 bases). The V gene lost 9 bases and the J gene lost 1 base, with 14 bases spanning the gap. CDR1 and CDR2 from the germline V gene are KGHDR and SFDVKD. The CDR3 totals 15 residues.